This section outlines one T cell receptor beta chain sequence together with its context. The record originates from a study of CD8+ T cells in alopecia areata. Germline CDR1 reads SEHNR; CDR2 reads FQNEAQ (reference sequence). V was shortened by 4 bases and J by 7 bases, with 16 bases between the two germline ends. The CDR3 has 14 residues. RNA was extracted and reverse transcribed into cDNA as the sequencing template. Assay: immunoSEQ multiplex PCR; the TCRdb copy retains only in-frame clones and omits some. Of roughly 150,000 clones listed, 55% were seen once; the top ten hold about 4.9%. The TCR originated in a human donor in good health. The chain uses TRBV7-9 and TRBJ1-2, with D perhaps matching TRBD1 (6 bases). What was sequenced was CD4+ T cells sorted from blood. CDR3 sequence: CASSSAGVSSGYTF. CDR3 nucleotide sequence: TGTGCCAGCAGCTCGGCAGGGGTGTCATCTGGCTACACCTTC.